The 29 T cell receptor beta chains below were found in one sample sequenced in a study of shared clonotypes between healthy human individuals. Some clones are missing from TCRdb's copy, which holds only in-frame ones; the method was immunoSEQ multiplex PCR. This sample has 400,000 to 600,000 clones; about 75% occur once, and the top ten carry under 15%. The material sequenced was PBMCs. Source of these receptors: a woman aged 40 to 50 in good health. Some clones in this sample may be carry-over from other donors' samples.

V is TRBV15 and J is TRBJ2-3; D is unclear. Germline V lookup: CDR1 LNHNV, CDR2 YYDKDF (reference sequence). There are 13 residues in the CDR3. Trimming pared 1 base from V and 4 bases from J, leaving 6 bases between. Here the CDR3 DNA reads TGTGCCACCAGCAGAGCCTTAGCAGATACGCAGTATTTT. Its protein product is CATSRALADTQYF.

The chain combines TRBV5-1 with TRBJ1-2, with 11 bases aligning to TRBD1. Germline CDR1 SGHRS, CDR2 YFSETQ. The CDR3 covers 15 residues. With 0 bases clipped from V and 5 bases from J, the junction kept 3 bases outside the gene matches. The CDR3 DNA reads TGCGCCAGCAGCTTGGACGGGACAGGGGGGTATGGCTACACCTTC. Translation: CASSLDGTGGYGYTF.

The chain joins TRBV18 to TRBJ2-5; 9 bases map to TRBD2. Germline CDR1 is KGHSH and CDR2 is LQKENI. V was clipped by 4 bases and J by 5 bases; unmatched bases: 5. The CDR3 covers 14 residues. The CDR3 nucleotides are TGTGCCAGCTCACATAGCGGGAGTAAGGAGACCCAGTACTTC. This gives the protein CASSHSGSKETQYF.

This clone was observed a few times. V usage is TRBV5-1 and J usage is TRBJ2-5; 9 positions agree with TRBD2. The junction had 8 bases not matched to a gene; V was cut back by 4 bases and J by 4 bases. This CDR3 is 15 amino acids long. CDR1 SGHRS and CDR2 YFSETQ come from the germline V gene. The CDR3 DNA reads TGCGCCAGCAGCCCGGCGGGGGGGTTCGGAGAGACCCAGTACTTC. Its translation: CASSPAGGFGETQYF.

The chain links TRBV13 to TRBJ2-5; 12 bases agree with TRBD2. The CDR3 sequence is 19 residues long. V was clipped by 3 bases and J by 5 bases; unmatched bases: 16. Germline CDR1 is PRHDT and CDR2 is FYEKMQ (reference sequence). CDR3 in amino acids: CASSFQRGTSGLGGETQYF. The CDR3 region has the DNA TGTGCCAGCAGCTTTCAACGTGGGACTAGCGGGCTTGGGGGGGAGACCCAGTACTTC.

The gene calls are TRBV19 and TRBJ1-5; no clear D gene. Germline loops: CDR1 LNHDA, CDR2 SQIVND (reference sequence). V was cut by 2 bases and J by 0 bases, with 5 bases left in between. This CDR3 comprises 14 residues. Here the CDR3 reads CASSIPYSNQPQHF. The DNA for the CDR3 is TGTGCCAGTAGTATACCTTATAGCAATCAGCCCCAGCATTTT. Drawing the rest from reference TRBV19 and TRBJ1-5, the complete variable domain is DGGITQSPKYLFRKEGQNVTLSCEQNLNHDAMYWYRQDPGQGLRLIYYSQIVNDFQKGDIAEGYSVSREKKESFPLTVTSAQKNPTAFYLCASSIPYSNQPQHFGDGTRLSIL.

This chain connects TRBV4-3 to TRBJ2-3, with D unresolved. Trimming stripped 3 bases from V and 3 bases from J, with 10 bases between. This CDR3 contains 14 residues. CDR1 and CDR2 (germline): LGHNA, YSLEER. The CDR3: CASSHVGWTDTQYF. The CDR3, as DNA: TGCGCCAGCAGCCATGTCGGATGGACAGATACGCAGTATTTT.

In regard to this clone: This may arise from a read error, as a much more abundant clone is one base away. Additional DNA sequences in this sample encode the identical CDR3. CDR3 amino acids: CASSRGYEQYF. In DNA, the CDR3 is TGTGCCAGCAGCCGGGGGTACGAGCAGTACTTC. V gene TRBV5-8 combines with J gene TRBJ2-7; a weak D match, TRBD2 (6 bases). The V and J ends lost 4 bases and 4 bases respectively, with 6 bases between them. Germline lookup yields CDR1 SGHTS and CDR2 YDEGEE. The CDR3 is made up of 11 amino acids.

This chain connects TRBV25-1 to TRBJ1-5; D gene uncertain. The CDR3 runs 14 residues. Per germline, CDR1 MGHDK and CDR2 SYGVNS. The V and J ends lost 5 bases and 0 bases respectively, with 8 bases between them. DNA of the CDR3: TGTGCCAGCAGTCCCGGGAATAGCAATCAGCCCCAGCATTTT. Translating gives CASSPGNSNQPQHF.

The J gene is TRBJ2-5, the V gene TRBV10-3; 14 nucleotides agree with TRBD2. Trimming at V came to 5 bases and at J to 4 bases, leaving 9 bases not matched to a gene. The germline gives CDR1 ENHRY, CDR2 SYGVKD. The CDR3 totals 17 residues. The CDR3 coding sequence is TGTGCCATCAGTTCCCGACTAGCGGGAGGGGATCGAGAGACCCAGTACTTC. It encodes CAISSRLAGGDRETQYF.

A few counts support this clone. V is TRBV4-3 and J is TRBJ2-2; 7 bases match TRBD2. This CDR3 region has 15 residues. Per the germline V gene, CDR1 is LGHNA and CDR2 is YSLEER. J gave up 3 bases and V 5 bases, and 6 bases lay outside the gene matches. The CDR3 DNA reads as TGCGCCAGCAGCAAGGGAGGGCTATACACCGGGGAGCTGTTTTTT. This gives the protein CASSKGGLYTGELFF.

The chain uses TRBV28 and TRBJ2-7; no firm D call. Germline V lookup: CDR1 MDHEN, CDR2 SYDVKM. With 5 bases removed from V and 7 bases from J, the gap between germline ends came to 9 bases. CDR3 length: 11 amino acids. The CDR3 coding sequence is TGTGCCAGCAGTCTGCGACAAGAGCAGTACTTC. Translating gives CASSLRQEQYF.

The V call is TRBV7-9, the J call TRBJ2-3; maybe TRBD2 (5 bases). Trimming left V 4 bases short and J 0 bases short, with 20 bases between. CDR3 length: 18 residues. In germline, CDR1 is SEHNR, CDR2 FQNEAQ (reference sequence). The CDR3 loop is CASSSTGLRSSSTDTQYF. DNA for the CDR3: TGTGCCAGCAGCTCGACTGGACTGAGAAGCTCTAGCACAGATACGCAGTATTTT.

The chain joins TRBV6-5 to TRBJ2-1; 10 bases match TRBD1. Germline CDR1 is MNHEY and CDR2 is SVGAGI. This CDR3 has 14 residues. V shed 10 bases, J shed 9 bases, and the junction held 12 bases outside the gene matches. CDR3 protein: CATQGTGAQAEQFF. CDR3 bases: TGTGCCACCCAAGGGACAGGGGCACAAGCTGAGCAGTTCTTC.

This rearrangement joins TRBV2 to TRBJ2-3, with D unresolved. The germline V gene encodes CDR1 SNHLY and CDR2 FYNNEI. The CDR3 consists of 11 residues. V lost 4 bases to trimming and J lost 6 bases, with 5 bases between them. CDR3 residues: CASSVGDTQYF. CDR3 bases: TGTGCCAGCAGTGTTGGTGATACGCAGTATTTT.

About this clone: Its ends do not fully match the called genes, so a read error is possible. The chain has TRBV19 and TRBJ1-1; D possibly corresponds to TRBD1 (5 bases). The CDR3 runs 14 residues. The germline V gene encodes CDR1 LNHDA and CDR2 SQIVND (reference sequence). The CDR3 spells CASSIRQKNTEASF. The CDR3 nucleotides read TGTGCCAGTAGTATCCGACAGAAGAACACTGAAGCTTCCTTT.

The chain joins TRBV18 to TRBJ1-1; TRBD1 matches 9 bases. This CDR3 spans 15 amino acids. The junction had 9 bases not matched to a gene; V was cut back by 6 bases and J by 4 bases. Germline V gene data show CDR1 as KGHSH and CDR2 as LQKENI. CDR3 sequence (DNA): TGTGCCAGCTCCCAACTGGGACAGGGCGGCACTGAAGCTTTCTTT. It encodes CASSQLGQGGTEAFF.

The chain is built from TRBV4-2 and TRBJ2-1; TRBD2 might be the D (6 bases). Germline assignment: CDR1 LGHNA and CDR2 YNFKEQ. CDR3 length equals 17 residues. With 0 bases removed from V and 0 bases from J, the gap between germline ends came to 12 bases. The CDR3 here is CASSQDGAGSSYNEQFF. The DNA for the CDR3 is TGTGCCAGCAGCCAAGATGGGGCCGGGAGCTCCTACAATGAGCAGTTCTTC.

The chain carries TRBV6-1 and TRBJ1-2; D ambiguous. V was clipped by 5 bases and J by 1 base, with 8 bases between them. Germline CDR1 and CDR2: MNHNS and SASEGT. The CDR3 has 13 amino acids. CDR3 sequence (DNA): TGTGCCAGCAGTATATACAGTAACTATGGCTACACCTTC. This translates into CASSIYSNYGYTF.

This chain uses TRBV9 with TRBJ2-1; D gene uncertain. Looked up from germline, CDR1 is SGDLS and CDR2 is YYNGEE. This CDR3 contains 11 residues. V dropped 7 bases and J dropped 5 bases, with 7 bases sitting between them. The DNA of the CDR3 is TGTGCCAGCGCGAGAGACAATGAGCAGTTCTTC. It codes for CASARDNEQFF.

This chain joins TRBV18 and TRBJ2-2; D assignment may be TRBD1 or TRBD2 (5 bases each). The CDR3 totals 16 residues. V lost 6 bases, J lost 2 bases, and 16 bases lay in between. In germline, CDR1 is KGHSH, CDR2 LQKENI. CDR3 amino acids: CASSPAPGPNTGELFF. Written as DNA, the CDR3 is TGTGCCAGCTCCCCGGCCCCGGGACCTAACACCGGGGAGCTGTTTTTT.

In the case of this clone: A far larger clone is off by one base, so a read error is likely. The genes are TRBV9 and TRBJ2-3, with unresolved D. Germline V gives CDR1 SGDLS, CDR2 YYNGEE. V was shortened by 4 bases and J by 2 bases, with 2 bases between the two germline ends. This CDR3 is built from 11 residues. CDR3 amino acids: CASSTTDTQYF. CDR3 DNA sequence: TGTGCCAGCAGCACCACAGATACGCAGTATTTT.

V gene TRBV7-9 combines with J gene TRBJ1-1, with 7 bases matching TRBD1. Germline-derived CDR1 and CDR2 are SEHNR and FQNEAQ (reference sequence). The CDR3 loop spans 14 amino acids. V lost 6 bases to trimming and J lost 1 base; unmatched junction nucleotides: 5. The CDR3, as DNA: TGTGCCAGCAGGGGGACAGCAGCGAACACTGAAGCTTTCTTT. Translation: CASRGTAANTEAFF. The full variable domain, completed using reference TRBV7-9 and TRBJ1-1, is DTGVSQNPRHKITKRGQNVTFRCDPISEHNRLYWYRQTLGQGPEFLTYFQNEAQLEKSRLLSDRFSAERPKGSFSTLEIQRTEQGDSAMYLCASRGTAANTEAFFGQGTRLTVV.

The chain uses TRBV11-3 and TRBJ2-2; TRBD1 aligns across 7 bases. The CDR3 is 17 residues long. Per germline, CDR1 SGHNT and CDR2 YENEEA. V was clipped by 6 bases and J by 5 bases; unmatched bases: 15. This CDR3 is CASRHSRQGVDTGELFF. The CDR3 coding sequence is TGTGCCAGCAGGCATTCCCGACAGGGTGTGGATACCGGGGAGCTGTTTTTT.

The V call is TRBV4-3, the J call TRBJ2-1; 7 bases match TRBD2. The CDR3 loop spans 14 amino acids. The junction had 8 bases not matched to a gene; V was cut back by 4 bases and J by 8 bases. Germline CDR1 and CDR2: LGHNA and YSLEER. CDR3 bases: TGCGCCAGCAGCCCCCTCCAGGGAGGGGATGAGCAGTTCTTC. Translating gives CASSPLQGGDEQFF.

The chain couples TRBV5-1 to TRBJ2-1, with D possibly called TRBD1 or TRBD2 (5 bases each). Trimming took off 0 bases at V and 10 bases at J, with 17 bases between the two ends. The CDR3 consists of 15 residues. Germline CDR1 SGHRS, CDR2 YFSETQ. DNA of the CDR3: TGCGCCAGCAGCTTGGTCTCCGGGACCCTGGGGGAGCAGTTCTTC. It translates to CASSLVSGTLGEQFF.

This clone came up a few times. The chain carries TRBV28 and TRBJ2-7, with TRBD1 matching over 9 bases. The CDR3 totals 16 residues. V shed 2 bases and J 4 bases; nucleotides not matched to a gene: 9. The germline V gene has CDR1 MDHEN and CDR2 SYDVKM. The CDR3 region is CASSLGRGQGIYEQYF. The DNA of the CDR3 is TGTGCCAGCAGTTTAGGAAGGGGACAGGGTATTTACGAGCAGTACTTC.

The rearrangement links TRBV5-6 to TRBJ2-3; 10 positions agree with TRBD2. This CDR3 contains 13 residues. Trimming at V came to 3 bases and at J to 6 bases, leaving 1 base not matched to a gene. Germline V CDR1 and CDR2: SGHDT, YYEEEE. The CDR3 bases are TGTGCCAGCAGCTGGACTAGCGGTGATACGCAGTATTTT. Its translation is CASSWTSGDTQYF.

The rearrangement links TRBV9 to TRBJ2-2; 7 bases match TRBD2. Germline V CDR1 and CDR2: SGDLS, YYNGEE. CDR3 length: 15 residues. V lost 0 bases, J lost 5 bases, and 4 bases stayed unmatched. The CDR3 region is CASSVAAGETGELFF. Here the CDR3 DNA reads TGTGCCAGCAGCGTAGCGGCGGGAGAGACCGGGGAGCTGTTTTTT.